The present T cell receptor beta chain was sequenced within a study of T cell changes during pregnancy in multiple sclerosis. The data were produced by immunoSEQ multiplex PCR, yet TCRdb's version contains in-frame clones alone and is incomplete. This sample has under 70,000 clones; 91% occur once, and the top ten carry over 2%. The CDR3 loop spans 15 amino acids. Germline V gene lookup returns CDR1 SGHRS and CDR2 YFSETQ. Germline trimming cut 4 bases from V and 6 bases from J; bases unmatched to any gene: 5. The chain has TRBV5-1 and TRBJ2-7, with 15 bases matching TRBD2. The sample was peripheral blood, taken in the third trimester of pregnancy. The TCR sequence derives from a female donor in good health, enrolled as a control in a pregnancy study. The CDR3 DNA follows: TGCGCCAGCAGCCCAGGACTAGCGGGAGGGTTCGAGCAGTACTTC. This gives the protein CASSPGLAGGFEQYF.